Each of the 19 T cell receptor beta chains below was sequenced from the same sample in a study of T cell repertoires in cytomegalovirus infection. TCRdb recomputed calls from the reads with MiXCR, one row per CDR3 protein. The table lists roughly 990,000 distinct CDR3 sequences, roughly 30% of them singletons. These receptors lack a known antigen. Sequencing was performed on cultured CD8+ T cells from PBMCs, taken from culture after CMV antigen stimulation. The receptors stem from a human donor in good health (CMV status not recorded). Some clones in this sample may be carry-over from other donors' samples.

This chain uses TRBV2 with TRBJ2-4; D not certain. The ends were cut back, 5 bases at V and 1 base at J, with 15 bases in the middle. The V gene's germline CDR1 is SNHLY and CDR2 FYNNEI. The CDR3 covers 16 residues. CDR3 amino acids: CASSFDPTGAKNIQYF. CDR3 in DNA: TGTGCCAGCAGTTTCGACCCCACCGGGGCCAAAAACATTCAGTACTTC.

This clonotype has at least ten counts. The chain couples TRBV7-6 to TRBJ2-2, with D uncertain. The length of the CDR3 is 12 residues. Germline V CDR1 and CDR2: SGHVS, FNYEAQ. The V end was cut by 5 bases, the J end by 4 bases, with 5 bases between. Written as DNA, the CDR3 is TGTGCCAGCAGCAAAACCACCGGGGAGCTGTTTTTT. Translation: CASSKTTGELFF.

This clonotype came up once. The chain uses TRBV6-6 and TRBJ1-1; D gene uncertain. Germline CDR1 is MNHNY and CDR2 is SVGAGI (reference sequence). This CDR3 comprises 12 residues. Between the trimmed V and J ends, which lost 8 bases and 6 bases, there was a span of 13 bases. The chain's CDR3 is CASVGHGPEAFF. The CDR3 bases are TGTGCCAGCGTAGGCCACGGGCCTGAAGCTTTCTTT.

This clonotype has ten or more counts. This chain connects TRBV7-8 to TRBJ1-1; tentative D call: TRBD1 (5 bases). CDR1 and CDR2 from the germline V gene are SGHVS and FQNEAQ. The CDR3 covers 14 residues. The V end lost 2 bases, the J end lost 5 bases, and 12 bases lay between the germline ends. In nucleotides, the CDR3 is TGTGCCAGCAGCTTATTCGGGGCTCGTACTGAAGCTTTCTTT. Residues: CASSLFGARTEAFF.

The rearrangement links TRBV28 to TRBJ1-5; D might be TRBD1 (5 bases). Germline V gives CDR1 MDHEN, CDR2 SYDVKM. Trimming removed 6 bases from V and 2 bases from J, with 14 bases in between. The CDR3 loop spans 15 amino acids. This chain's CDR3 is CASSQAGLRNQPQHF. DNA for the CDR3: TGTGCCAGCAGCCAGGCAGGGCTCCGCAATCAGCCCCAGCATTTT.

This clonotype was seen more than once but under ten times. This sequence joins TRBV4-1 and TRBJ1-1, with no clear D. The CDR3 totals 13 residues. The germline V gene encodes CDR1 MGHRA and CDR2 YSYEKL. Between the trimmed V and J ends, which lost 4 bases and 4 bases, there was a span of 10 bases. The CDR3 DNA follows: TGCGCCAGCAGCCTTACAGCGGGCACTGAAGCTTTCTTT. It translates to CASSLTAGTEAFF.

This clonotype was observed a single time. For the CDR3, the DNA is TGTGCCAGCAGCTTAAATCCACCCCTCCACTTT. Amino acid sequence: CASSLNPPLHF. This chain links TRBV11-2 with TRBJ1-6; D remains unclear. The V gene lost 2 bases and the J gene lost 11 bases, with 4 bases spanning the gap. Per the germline V gene, CDR1 is SGHAT and CDR2 is FQNNGV. The CDR3 extends over 11 amino acids.

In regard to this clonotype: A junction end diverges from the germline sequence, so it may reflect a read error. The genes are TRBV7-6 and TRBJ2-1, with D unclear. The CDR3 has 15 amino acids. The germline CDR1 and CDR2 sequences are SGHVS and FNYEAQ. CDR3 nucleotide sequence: TGTGCCAGCAGCTTAGGGGCCAGTTCCTACGATGAGCAGTTCTTC. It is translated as CASSLGASSYDEQFF.

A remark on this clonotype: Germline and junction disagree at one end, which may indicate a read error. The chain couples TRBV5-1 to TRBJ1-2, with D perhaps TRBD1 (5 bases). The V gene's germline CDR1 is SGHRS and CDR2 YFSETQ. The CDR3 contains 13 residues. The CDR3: CASTFGSGYGYIF. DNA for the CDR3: TGCGCCAGCACCTTTGGTTCAGGGTATGGCTACATCTTC. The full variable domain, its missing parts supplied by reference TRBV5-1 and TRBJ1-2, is KAGVTQTPRYLIKTRGQQVTLSCSPISGHRSVSWYQQTPGQGLQFLFEYFSETQRNKGNFPGRFSGRQFSNSRSEMNVSTLELGDSALYLCASTFGSGYGYIFGSGTRLTVV.

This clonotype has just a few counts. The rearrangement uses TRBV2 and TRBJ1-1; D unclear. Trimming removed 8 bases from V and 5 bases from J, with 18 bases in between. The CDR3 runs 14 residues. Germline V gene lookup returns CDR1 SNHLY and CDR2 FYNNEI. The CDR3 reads CASVKPDLGTEAFF. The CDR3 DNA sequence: TGTGCCAGCGTTAAACCGGACCTGGGGACTGAAGCTTTCTTT.

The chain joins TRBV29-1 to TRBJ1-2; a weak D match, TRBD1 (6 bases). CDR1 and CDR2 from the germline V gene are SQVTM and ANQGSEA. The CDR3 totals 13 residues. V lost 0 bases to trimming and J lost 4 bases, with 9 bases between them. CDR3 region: CSVEEGQTYGYTF. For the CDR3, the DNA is TGCAGCGTTGAAGAAGGACAGACCTATGGCTACACCTTC.

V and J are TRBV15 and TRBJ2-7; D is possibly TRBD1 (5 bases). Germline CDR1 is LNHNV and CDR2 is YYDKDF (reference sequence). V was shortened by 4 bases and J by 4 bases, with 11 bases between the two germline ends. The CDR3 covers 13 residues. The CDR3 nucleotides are TGTGCCACCAGCATGGGGTCAGGGTACGAGCAGTACTTC. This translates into CATSMGSGYEQYF.

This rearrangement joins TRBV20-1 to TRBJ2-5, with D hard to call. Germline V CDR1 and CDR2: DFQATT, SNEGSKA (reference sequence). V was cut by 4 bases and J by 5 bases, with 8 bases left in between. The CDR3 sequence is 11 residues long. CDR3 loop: CSATELETQYF. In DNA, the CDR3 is TGCAGTGCTACCGAGTTGGAGACCCAGTACTTC.

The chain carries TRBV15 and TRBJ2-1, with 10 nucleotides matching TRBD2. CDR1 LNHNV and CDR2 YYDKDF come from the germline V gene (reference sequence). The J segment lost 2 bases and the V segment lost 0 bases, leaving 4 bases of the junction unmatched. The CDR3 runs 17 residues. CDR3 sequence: CATSRDRSGGAYNEQFF. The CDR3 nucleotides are TGTGCCACCAGCAGAGATCGGAGCGGGGGGGCCTACAATGAGCAGTTCTTC.

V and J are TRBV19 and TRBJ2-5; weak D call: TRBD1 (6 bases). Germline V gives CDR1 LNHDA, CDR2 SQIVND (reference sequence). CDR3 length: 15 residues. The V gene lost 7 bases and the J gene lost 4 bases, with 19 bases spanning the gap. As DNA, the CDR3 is TGTGCCAGTACCGCTGGGGGCACAGCGACAGAGACCCAGTACTTC. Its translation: CASTAGGTATETQYF.

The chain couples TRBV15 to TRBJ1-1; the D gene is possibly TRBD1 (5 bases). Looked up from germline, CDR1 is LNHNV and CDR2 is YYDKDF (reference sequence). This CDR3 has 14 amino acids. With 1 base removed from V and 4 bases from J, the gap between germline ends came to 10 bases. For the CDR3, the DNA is TGTGCCACCAGCAGAGGGGGGATAGGCACTGAAGCTTTCTTT. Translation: CATSRGGIGTEAFF. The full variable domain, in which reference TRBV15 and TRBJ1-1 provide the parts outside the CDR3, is DAMVIQNPRYQVTQFGKPVTLSCSQTLNHNVMYWYQQKSSQAPKLLFHYYDKDFNNEADTPDNFQSRRPNTSFCFLDIRSPGLGDTAMYLCATSRGGIGTEAFFGQGTRLTVV.

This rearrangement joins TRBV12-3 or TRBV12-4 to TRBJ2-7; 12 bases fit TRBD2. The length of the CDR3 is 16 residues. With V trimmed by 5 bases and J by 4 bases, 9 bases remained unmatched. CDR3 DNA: TGTGCCAGCAGTACCGGGCTAGCGGGGGGGCAGTACGAGCAGTACTTC. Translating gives CASSTGLAGGQYEQYF.

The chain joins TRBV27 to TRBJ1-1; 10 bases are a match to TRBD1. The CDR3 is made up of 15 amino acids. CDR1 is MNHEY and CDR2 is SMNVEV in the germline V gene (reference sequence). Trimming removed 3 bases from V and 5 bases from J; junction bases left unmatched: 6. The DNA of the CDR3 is TGTGCCAGCAGTTTTTCCGGGACAGGGGAAACTGAAGCTTTCTTT. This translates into CASSFSGTGETEAFF.

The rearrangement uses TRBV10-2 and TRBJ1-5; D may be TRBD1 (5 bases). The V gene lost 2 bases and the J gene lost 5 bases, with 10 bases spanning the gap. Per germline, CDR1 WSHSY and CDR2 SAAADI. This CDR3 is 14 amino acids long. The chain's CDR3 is CASSEGRGDQPQHF. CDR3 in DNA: TGCGCCAGCAGTGAGGGAAGGGGTGATCAGCCCCAGCATTTT.